These T cell receptor beta chains were read from a single sample in a study of cytomegalovirus exposure and HLA in healthy donors. TCRdb keeps only in-frame clones here, not all; method: immunoSEQ multiplex PCR. The sample records roughly 100,000 clones, about 70% being singletons. Material for sequencing was PBMCs. The receptors originated from a man aged 25-40 years in good health and CMV-seronegative. Both conserved end residues are trimmed from each CDR3. Some rows have no size entry. The others give once, few or many, or a class for an expanded clone.

clone_size | j_call | cdr3_length | v_call | cdr3_aa
. | TRBJ2-1 | 11 | TRBV5-3 | ARSLSGVNEQF
. | TRBJ1-5 | 10 | TRBV27 | ASRESNQPQH
once | TRBJ2-2 | 15 | TRBV30 | AWSVLGRGPNTGELF
few | TRBJ1-4 | 11 | TRBV30 | AWSTFGQGRLF
. | TRBJ1-1 | 12 | TRBV18 | ASSPLSSGGEAF
. | TRBJ2-5 | 14 | TRBV7-9 | SSSFGATSGQETQY
. | TRBJ2-3 | 13 | TRBV7-2 | ASGGGSRPTDTQY
. | TRBJ2-7 | 12 | TRBV14 | ASSQAGGTYEQY
few | TRBJ1-4 | 14 | TRBV15 | ATSIGDRGLGEKLF
. | TRBJ1-1 | 10 | TRBV19 | ASIRDRREAF
. | TRBJ2-7 | 13 | TRBV6-5 | ASSTPGSARYEQY
few | TRBJ1-1 | 13 | TRBV11-2 | ASSSTGRGNTEAF
. | TRBJ2-5 | 13 | TRBV7-9 | ASSLRTSLSETQY
. | TRBJ2-1 | 12 | TRBV7-9 | ATVTGTNYNEQF
. | TRBJ2-1 | 10 | TRBV29-1 | SVEEGGGEQF
. | TRBJ1-1 | 11 | TRBV10-3 | AISEIGGTEAF
. | TRBJ2-3 | 14 | TRBV5-4 | ASSLGTSGSTDTQY
. | TRBJ2-5 | 14 | TRBV5-1 | ASSSETGVFQETQY
once | TRBJ1-5 | 11 | TRBV13 | ASSRTGDQPQH
. | TRBJ1-2 | 10 | TRBV19 | ASRWDRGPLN
. | TRBJ2-2 | 10 | TRBV5-5 | ASRKSTGELF
. | TRBJ1-3 | 12 | TRBV5-5 | ASSLTGAGNTIY
. | TRBJ2-7 | 15 | TRBV7-3 | ASSLRSVGAGDYEQY
. | TRBJ1-1 | 13 | TRBV11-2 | ASSPRTGRGTEAF
. | TRBJ2-1 | 10 | TRBV29-1 | SVEPGYNEQF
. | TRBJ1-2 | 13 | TRBV7-9 | ASSQTGTQDYGYT
. | TRBJ1-2 | 11 | TRBV30 | AWEAGQGDGYT
. | TRBJ2-7 | 13 | TRBV10-3 | AISEEAGASYEQY
. | TRBJ2-2 | 14 | TRBV5-1 | ASSLTGPGGTGELF
few | TRBJ1-2 | 12 | TRBV6-6 | ASRRDRERGGYT
. | TRBJ1-1 | 8 | TRBV2 | ASKKEEAF
. | TRBJ2-1 | 10 | TRBV11-3 | ASSYTQGIQF
few | TRBJ2-7 | 10 | TRBV19 | ATRDTTYEQY
. | TRBJ2-1 | 16 | TRBV7-3 | ASSLIGTGTSVNNEQF
. | TRBJ1-4 | 13 | TRBV9 | ASSVAWGRGEKLF
once | TRBJ2-2 | 12 | TRBV5-4 | ASRAGQGAGELF
. | TRBJ2-1 | 14 | TRBV5-6 | ASSFRTSGTYNEQF
. | TRBJ2-7 | 12 | TRBV7-9 | ASSLGQGWREQY
. | TRBJ2-1 | 14 | TRBV7-3 | ASSTQTSGVGNEQF
. | TRBJ2-5 | 11 | TRBV2 | ASRYSETGEQY
. | TRBJ1-1 | 13 | TRBV15 | ATSSPGGEVTEAF
. | TRBJ2-5 | 15 | TRBV5-6 | ASSLVPFPGGGETQY
. | TRBJ1-2 | 12 | TRBV6-6 | ASSLGRGFYGYT
. | TRBJ2-3 | 13 | TRBV5-5 | ASSLDRTSTDTQY
. | TRBJ2-1 | 16 | TRBV7-3 | ASSLRGSDSSSYNEQF
. | TRBJ1-1 | 10 | TRBV11-3 | ASSSTPDKAF
once | TRBJ2-5 | 15 | TRBV5-1 | ASSFSPPDTGGETQY
few | TRBJ2-1 | 14 | TRBV5-1 | ASSGASGTSYNEQF
few | TRBJ2-3 | 13 | TRBV6-6 | ATRRDRGLTDTQY
. | TRBJ1-2 | 11 | TRBV10-3 | AIKGQGNYGYT
few | TRBJ2-1 | 13 | TRBV5-4 | ASSPGTSGNNEQF
. | TRBJ1-1 | 12 | TRBV28 | ASSLGSMNTEAF
. | TRBJ1-2 | 14 | TRBV27 | ASSLTGTGGPYGYT
. | TRBJ2-7 | 12 | TRBV6-5 | ASSYREGPYEQY
. | TRBJ2-2 | 12 | TRBV7-6 | ASSLFGGTGELF
few | TRBJ2-7 | 11 | TRBV7-6 | ASSPGTALEQY
. | TRBJ2-3 | 14 | TRBV5-5 | ASSLSSLAGTDTQY
. | TRBJ1-1 | 13 | TRBV6-5 | ASSPRGPGQGGAF
. | TRBJ2-7 | 10 | TRBV14 | ASSPTGVEQY
once | TRBJ1-1 | 16 | TRBV21-1 | ASSTPAGDRGLGTEAF